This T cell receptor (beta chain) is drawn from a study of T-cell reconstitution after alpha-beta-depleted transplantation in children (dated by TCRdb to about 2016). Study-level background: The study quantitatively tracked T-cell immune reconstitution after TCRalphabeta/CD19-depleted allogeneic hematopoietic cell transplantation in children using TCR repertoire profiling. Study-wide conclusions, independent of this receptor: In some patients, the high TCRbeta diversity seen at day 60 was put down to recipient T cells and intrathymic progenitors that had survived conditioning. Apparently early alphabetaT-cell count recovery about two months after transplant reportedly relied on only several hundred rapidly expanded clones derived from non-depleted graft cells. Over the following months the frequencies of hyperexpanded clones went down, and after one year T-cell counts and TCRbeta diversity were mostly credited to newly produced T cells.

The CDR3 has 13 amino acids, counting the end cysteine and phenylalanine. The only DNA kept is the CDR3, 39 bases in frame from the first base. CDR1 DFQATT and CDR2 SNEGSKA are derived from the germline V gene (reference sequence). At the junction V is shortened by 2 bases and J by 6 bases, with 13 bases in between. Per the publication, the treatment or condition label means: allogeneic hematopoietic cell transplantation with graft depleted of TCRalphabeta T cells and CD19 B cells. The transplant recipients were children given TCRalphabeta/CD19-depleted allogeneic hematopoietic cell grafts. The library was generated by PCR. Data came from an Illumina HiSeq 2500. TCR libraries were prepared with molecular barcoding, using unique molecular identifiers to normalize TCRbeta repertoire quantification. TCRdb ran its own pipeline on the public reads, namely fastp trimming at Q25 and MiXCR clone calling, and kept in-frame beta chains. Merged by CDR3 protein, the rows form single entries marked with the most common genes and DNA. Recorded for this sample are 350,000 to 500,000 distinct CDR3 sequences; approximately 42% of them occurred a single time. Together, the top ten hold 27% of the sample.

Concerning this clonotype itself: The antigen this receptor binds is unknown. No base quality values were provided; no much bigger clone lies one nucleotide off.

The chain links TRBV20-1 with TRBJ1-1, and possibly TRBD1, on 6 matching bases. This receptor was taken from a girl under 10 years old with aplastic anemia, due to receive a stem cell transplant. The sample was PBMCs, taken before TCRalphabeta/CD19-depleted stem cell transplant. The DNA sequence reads TGCAGTGCTAGAACCAGGGGCAGGGCTGAAGCTTTCTTT. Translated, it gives CSARTRGRAEAFF.